Presented here are 10 T cell receptor beta chains from one specimen sequenced in a study of blood T cell repertoires in COVID-19. TCRdb's table, derived via immunoSEQ multiplex PCR, lists solely in-frame clones and lacks some. The data show about 210,000 clones, less than 90% seen once. Sequencing was performed on PBMCs or T cells enriched from blood (not recorded which). The receptors originated from a woman aged 25-40 years who had been exposed to COVID-19.

The chain has TRBV6-5 and TRBJ1-1; no clear D. The CDR3 consists of 14 residues. The germline V gene has CDR1 MNHEY and CDR2 SVGAGI. Trimming removed 7 bases from V and 5 bases from J, with 17 bases in between. The CDR3 is CASTLSDGDTEAFF. The DNA for the CDR3 is TGTGCCAGCACCCTATCTGACGGGGATACTGAAGCTTTCTTT.

The genes are TRBV6-5 and TRBJ1-5; D unresolved. CDR3 size: 14 residues. Trimming removed 4 bases from V and 8 bases from J, with 15 bases in between. Germline CDR1 and CDR2: MNHEY and SVGAGI. In DNA, the CDR3 is TGTGCCAGCAGTTCCCGGGGATCCGTGGAGCCCCAGCATTTT. Translation: CASSSRGSVEPQHF.

The chain combines TRBV18 with TRBJ2-5; 8 bases agree with TRBD1. Per germline, CDR1 KGHSH and CDR2 LQKENI. V shed 4 bases and J 4 bases; nucleotides not matched to a gene: 2. This CDR3 has 13 amino acids. CDR3 sequence (DNA): TGTGCCAGCTCACAAACAGGGGGAGAGACCCAGTACTTC. Encoded protein: CASSQTGGETQYF.

This chain connects TRBV3-1 (or the pseudogene TRBV3-2) to TRBJ1-2; the D gene is possibly TRBD1 (6 bases). The CDR3 covers 13 residues. Germline CDR1 and CDR2: LGHDT and YNNKEL (reference sequence). V lost 4 bases and J 14 bases, leaving 20 bases between the germline ends. Here the CDR3 reads CASSLKGSGDKTF. CDR3 coding DNA: TGTGCCAGCAGCCTTAAAGGGTCAGGGGACAAAACCTTC.

The CDR3 DNA follows: TGCGCCAGCAGCTTAGCCGGGACAGTGAACACTGAAGCTTTCTTT. As protein: CASSLAGTVNTEAFF. The V and J genes are TRBV5-1 and TRBJ1-1; 7 bases align to TRBD1. Germline V gives CDR1 SGHRS, CDR2 YFSETQ. V lost 2 bases and J lost 0; bases outside the gene matches: 4. The CDR3 has 15 residues.

This clone occurred once. The chain uses TRBV11-2 and TRBJ1-6; possibly TRBD1 for D (6 bases). V gave up 0 bases and J gave up 9 bases, with 12 bases separating them. Germline V CDR1 and CDR2: SGHAT, FQNNGV. CDR3 length: 15 residues. The CDR3 bases are TGTGCCAGCAGCTTAGAAACAGGGTGGGGTTCACCCCTCCACTTT. Translation gives CASSLETGWGSPLHF.

This clone was seen once. The rearrangement uses TRBV5-4 and TRBJ2-3, with D tentatively TRBD1 (5 bases). This CDR3 comprises 14 residues. From germline, CDR1 is SGHNT and CDR2 YYREEE (reference sequence). The V end lost 4 bases, the J end lost 2 bases, and 11 bases lay between the germline ends. The CDR3 DNA is TGTGCCAGCAGCCCCGCGACAGACACAGATACGCAGTATTTT. It codes for CASSPATDTDTQYF.

This rearrangement joins TRBV5-8 to TRBJ1-1; D remains ambiguous. The CDR3 runs 11 residues. The germline CDR1 and CDR2 sequences are SGHTS and YDEGEE. V was clipped by 4 bases and J by 3 bases, with 4 bases between them. DNA for the CDR3: TGTGCCAGCAGCCCCGACACTGAAGCTTTCTTT. Its translation: CASSPDTEAFF.

The CDR3 DNA follows: TGTGCCAGCAGTTTAAGGGGTTCCAATGAAAAACTGTTTTTT. It codes for CASSLRGSNEKLFF. The V gene is TRBV27, the J gene TRBJ1-4; D is perhaps TRBD1 (5 bases). V was clipped by 2 bases and J by 5 bases, with 9 bases between them. CDR3 length equals 14 residues. Germline V gene lookup returns CDR1 MNHEY and CDR2 SMNVEV (reference sequence). Using reference TRBV27 and TRBJ1-4 for the parts outside the CDR3, the full variable domain is EAQVTQNPRYLITVTGKKLTVTCSQNMNHEYMSWYRQDPGLGLRQIYYSMNVEVTDKGDVPEGYKVSRKEKRNFPLILESPSPNQTSLYFCASSLRGSNEKLFFGSGTQLSVL.

V usage is TRBV2 and J usage is TRBJ1-3, with TRBD1 identical over 10 bases. CDR3 length: 13 amino acids. CDR1 is SNHLY, CDR2 FYNNEI, per germline. With 4 bases clipped from V and 9 bases from J, the junction kept 3 bases outside the gene matches. In nucleotides, the CDR3 is TGTGCCAGCAGTGCCGGACAGGGGGGCACCATATATTTT. It codes for CASSAGQGGTIYF.